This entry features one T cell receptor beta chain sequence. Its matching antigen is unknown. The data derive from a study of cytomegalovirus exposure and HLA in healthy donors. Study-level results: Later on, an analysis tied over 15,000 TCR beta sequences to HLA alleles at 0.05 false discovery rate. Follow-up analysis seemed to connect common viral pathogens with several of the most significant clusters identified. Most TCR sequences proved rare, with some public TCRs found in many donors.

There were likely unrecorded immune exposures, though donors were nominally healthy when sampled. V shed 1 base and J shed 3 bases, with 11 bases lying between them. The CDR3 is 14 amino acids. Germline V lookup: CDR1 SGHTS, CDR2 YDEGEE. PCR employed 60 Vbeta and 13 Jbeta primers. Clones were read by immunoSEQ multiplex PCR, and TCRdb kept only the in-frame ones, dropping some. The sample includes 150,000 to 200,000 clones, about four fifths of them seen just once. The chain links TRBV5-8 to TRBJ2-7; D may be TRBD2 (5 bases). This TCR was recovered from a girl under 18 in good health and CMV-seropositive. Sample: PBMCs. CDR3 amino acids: CASSLIGGSYEQYF. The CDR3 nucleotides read TGTGCCAGCAGCTTGATCGGTGGGAGCTACGAGCAGTACTTC. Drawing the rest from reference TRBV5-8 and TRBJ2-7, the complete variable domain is EAGVTQSPTHLIKTRGQQATLRCSPISGHTSVYWYQQALGLGLQFLLWYDEGEERNRGNFPPRFSGRQFPNYSSELNVNALELEDSALYLCASSLIGGSYEQYFGPGTRLTVT.